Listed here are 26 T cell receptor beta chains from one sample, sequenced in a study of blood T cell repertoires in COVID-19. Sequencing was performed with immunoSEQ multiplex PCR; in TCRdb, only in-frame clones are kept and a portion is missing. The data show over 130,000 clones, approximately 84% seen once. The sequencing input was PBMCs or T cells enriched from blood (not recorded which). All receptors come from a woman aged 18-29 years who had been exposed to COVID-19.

Written as DNA, the CDR3 is TGCGCCAGCAGCCAAGAACTTGAAAACATTCAGTACTTC. Its translation is CASSQELENIQYF. The rearrangement joins TRBV4-3 to TRBJ2-4; D is unclear. The CDR3 is 13 amino acids. Trimming removed 0 bases at V and 5 bases at J, with 5 bases between. CDR1 and CDR2 (germline): LGHNA, YSLEER.

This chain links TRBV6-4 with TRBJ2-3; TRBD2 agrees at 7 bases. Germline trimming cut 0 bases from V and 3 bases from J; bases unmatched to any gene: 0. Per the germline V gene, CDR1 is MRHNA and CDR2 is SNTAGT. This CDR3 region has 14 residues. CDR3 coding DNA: TGTGCCAGCAGTGACTCGCGGGAGACAGATACGCAGTATTTT. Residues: CASSDSRETDTQYF.

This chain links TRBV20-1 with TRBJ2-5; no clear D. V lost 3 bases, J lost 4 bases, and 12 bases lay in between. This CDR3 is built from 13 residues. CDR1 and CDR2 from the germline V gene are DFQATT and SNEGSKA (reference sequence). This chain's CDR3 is CSASLPTGETQYF. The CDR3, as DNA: TGCAGTGCTAGTTTGCCCACGGGAGAGACCCAGTACTTC.

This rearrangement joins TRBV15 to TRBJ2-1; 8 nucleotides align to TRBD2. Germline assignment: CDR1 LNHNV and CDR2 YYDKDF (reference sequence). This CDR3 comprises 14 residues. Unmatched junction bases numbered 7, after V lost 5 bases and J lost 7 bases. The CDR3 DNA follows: TGTGCCACCAGCCCCAGCGGGAGAGGGAATGAGCAGTTCTTC. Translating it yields CATSPSGRGNEQFF.

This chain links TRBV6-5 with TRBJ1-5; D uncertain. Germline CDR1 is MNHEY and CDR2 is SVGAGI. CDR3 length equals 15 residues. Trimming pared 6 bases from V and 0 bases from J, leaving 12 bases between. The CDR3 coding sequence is TGTGCCAGCAGCCAAACACATTATAGCAATCAGCCCCAGCATTTT. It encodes CASSQTHYSNQPQHF.

Written as DNA, the CDR3 is TGCGCCAGCACCGACCGGCCAGGGCCCAATTCACCCCTCCACTTT. Translation: CASTDRPGPNSPLHF. V and J are TRBV5-1 and TRBJ1-6, with D perhaps TRBD1 (5 bases). The CDR3 has 15 amino acids. Germline V gives CDR1 SGHRS, CDR2 YFSETQ. V was pared by 6 bases and J by 7 bases, with 17 bases between.

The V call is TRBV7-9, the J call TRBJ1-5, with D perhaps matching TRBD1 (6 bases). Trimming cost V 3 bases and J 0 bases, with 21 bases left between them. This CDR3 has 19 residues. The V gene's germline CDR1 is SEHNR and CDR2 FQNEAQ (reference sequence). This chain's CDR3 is CASSLALAGVSHSNQPQHF. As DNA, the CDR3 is TGTGCCAGCAGCTTGGCGTTGGCAGGGGTTTCACATAGCAATCAGCCCCAGCATTTT.

CDR3 region: CASSSGQDESGANVLTF. Here the CDR3 DNA reads TGTGCCAGCAGCTCCGGACAGGATGAATCTGGGGCCAACGTCCTGACTTTC. V gene TRBV4-2 combines with J gene TRBJ2-6; the match to TRBD1 covers 7 bases. Per the germline V gene, CDR1 is LGHNA and CDR2 is YNFKEQ. Trimming took 5 bases from V and 1 from J; bases not matched to a gene: 8. The CDR3 is 17 residues long.

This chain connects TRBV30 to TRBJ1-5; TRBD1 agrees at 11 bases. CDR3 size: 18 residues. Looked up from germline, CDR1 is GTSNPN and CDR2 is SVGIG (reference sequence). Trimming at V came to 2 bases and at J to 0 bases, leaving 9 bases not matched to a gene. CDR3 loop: CAWSTHGTGGYSNQPQHF. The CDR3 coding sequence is TGTGCCTGGAGTACCCACGGGACAGGGGGATATAGCAATCAGCCCCAGCATTTT.

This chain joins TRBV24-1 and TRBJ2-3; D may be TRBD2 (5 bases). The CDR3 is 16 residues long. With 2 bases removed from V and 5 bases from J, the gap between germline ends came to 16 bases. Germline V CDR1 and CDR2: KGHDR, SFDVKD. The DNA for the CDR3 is TGTGCCACCAGTGATTCAGCTGCGGGCGGGTTAGATACGCAGTATTTT. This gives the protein CATSDSAAGGLDTQYF.

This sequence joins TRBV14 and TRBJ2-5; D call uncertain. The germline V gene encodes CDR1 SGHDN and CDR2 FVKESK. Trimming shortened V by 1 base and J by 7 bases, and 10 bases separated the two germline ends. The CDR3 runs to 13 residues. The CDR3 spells CASSQAMLGTQYF. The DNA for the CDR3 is TGTGCCAGCAGCCAAGCCATGCTAGGGACCCAGTACTTC.

CDR3 loop: CASSRDYEQYF. CDR3 DNA sequence: TGTGCCAGCAGCCGAGACTACGAGCAGTACTTC. This chain links TRBV2 with TRBJ2-7; no reliable D call. Trimming left V 6 bases short and J 3 bases short, with 6 bases between. Germline loops: CDR1 SNHLY, CDR2 FYNNEI. The CDR3 covers 11 residues.

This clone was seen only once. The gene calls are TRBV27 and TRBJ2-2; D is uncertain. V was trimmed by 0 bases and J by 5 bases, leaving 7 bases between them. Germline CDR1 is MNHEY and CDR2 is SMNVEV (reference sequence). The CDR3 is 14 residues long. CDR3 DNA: TGTGCCAGCAGTTTATCGATACAGACCGGGGAGCTGTTTTTT. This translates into CASSLSIQTGELFF.

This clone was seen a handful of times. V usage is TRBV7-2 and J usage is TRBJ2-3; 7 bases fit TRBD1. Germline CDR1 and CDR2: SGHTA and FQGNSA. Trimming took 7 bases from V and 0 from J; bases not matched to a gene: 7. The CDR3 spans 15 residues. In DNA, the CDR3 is TGTGCCAGCACCCTTGACAGGGTTAGCACAGATACGCAGTATTTT. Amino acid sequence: CASTLDRVSTDTQYF.

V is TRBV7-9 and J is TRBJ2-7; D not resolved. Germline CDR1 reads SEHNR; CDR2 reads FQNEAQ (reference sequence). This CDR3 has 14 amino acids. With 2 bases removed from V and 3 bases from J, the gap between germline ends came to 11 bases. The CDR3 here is CASSLYNTIYEQYF. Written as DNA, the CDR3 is TGTGCCAGCAGCTTATATAACACTATCTACGAGCAGTACTTC.

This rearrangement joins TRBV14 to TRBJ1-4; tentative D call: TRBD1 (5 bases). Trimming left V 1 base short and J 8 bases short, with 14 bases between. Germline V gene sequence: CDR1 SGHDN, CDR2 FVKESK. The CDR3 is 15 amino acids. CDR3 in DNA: TGTGCCAGCAGCCAAGGTGCAGGGATATCGGAAAAACTGTTTTTT. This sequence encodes CASSQGAGISEKLFF. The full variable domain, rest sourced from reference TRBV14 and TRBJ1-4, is EAGVTQFPSHSVIEKGQTVTLRCDPISGHDNLYWYRRVMGKEIKFLLHFVKESKQDESGMPNNRFLAERTGGTYSTLKVQPAELEDSGVYFCASSQGAGISEKLFFGSGTQLSVL.

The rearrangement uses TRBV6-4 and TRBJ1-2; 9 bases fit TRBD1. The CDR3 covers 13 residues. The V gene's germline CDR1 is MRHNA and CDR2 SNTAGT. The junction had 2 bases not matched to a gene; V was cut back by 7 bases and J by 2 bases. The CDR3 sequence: CASKGTGNYGYTF. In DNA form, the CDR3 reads TGTGCCAGCAAAGGGACAGGGAACTATGGCTACACCTTC.

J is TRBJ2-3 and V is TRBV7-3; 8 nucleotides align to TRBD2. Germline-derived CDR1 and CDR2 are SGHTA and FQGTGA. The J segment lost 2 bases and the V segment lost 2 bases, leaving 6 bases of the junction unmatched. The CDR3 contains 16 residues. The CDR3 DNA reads TGTGCCAGCAGCTTAGGTACTAGCGGAAACACAGATACGCAGTATTTT. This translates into CASSLGTSGNTDTQYF.

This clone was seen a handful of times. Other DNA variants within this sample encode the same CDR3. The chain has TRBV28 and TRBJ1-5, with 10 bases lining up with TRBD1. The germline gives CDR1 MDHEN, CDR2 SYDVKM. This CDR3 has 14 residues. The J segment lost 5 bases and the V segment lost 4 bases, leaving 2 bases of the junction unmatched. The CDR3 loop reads CASSSGQGDQPQHF. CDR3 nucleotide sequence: TGTGCCAGCAGTTCCGGACAGGGGGATCAGCCCCAGCATTTT.

CDR3 loop: CASSQVRGSGRAGGEQFF. The CDR3 DNA reads as TGTGCCAGCAGCCAAGTAAGGGGGAGCGGGAGGGCCGGTGGTGAGCAGTTCTTC. V gene TRBV4-2 combines with J gene TRBJ2-1, with TRBD2 matching over 10 bases. V dropped 1 base and J dropped 9; count of bases not matched to a gene: 15. Germline V gene sequence: CDR1 LGHNA, CDR2 YNFKEQ. The CDR3 is made up of 18 amino acids.

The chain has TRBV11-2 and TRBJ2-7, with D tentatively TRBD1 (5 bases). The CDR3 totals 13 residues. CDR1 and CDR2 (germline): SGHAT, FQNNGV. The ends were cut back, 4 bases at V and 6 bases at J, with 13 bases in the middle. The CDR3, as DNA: TGTGCCAGCAGCTCGCAACAGGAATCCGAGCAGTACTTC. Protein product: CASSSQQESEQYF.

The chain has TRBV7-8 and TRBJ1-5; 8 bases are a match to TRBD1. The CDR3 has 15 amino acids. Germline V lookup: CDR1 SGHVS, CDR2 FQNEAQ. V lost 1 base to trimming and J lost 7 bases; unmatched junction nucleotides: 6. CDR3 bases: TGTGCCAGCAGCTTAGGGACAGGGTTGGGGCAGCCCCAGCATTTT. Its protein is CASSLGTGLGQPQHF.

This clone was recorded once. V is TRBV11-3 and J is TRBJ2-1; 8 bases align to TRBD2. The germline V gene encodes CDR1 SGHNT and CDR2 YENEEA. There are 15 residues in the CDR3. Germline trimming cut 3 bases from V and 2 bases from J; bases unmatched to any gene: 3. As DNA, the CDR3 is TGTGCCAGCAGCTTGAGAGCGGGAGCCTACAATGAGCAGTTCTTC. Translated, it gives CASSLRAGAYNEQFF.

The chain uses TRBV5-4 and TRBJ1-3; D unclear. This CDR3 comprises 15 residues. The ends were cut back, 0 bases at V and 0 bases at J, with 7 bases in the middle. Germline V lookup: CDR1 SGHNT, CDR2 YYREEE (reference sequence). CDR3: CASSLDTTSGNTIYF. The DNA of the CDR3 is TGTGCCAGCAGCTTGGACACCACCTCTGGAAACACCATATATTTT. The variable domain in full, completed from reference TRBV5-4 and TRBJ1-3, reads ETGVTQSPTHLIKTRGQQVTLRCSSQSGHNTVSWYQQALGQGPQFIFQYYREEENGRGNFPPRFSGLQFPNYSSELNVNALELDDSALYLCASSLDTTSGNTIYFGEGSWLTVV.

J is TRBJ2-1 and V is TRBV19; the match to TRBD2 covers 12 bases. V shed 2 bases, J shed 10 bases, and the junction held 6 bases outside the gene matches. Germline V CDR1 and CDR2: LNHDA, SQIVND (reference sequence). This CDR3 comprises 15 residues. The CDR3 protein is CASSIKTSGSKEQFF. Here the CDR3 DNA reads TGTGCCAGTAGTATAAAGACTAGCGGGAGTAAAGAGCAGTTCTTC.

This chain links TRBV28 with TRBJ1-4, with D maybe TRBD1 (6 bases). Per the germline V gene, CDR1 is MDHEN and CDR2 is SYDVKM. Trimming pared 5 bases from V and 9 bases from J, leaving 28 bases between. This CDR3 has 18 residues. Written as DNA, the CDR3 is TGTGCCAGCAGTCCCTATGCGGGGGGCGCGGGTTTGCTGAAAAAACTGTTTTTT. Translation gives CASSPYAGGAGLLKKLFF.